This T cell receptor beta chain was captured in a study of graft-versus-host responses after intestinal transplantation (dated by TCRdb to about 2021). With regard to the full study: Recipients received multivisceral, liver-intestinal, or isolated intestinal transplants. Bulk TCR-beta CDR3 sequencing was used to track graft-versus-host and host-versus-graft alloreactive T cell clones in the graft, circulation and bone marrow after intestinal transplantation. A peak of at least 4% donor T cells among recipient peripheral blood mononuclear cells was the definition used for donor T cell macrochimerism. Samples from a few later patients were sequenced in-house on an Illumina MiSeq with MiXCR processing rather than by the commercial service. To identify alloreactive clones, pre-transplant mixed lymphocyte reaction products were sequenced and compared with unstimulated pre-transplant donor and recipient T cells. All recipients received anti-thymocyte globulin induction followed by maintenance tacrolimus and steroids for two to four years. The cohort enrolled some 23 intestinal transplant recipients, one of whom was a retransplant, and a few patients without pretransplant specimens were excluded. Overall study outcomes, separate from this receptor: GvH clones were detected in recipient bone marrow, and some appeared earlier in ileal mucosa or blood, consistent with an intestinal mucosal origin. Early after transplant, peak levels of circulating GvH clones were found to be associated with declines in HvG clones. Patients with donor T cell macrochimerism had high GvH to HvG T cell clonal ratios in their allografts. Conclusions were limited by the relatively low number and heterogeneity of intestinal transplant patients.

A remark on this clone: Which antigen it targets is not known. Qualities for individual bases were not recorded, and no much larger clone is one base off.

Library creation used the immunoSEQ multiplex PCR assay. For most patients, genomic DNA was isolated with the Qiagen DNeasy Blood and Tissue Kit and sent frozen to Adaptive Biotechnologies for TCR sequencing. For most patients, genomic DNA was subjected to high-throughput TCR-beta CDR3 sequencing by Adaptive Biotechnologies. Per the original workflow: TCR sequencing data for 15 to 20 patients were retrieved from Adaptive's ImmunoSEQ software; a few other patients were processed with MiXCR and VDJtools. CD4 versus CD8 sorting errors were corrected by removing sequences found in both subsets at a frequency ratio below 5:1. CDR3 nucleotide sequences shared between donor and recipient were removed because their origin could not be assigned. To count as alloreactive, a clone needed at least 2-fold expansion over unstimulated cells and a minimum CFSE-low frequency of 0.002% (template counts) or 0.001% (read counts). Clones detected in sequenced pre-transplant spleen, lymph node, or MLR CFSE-low populations of the donor or recipient were defined as mappable. Cumulative frequency of alloreactive clones was calculated as a percentage of all sequences weighted by copy number. TCRdb retrieved this table from immuneACCESS and kept in-frame rearrangements only. Not all clones are present; in checked studies, unresolved V genes account for under half, and no reason is known for the remainder. From that table come the V and J calls and clone size; the DNA was used to work out D and trimming. Across this sample there are more than 65,000 clones, with 80% to 95% seen only once. The top ten clonotypes cover roughly 0.37% of the sample.

The time point label corresponds to: cells obtained before transplantation from donor or recipient. CD3+CD4+ and CD3+CD8+ populations were FACS-sorted from unstimulated pre-transplant donor and recipient cells taken from spleen or lymph nodes. Reading from cysteine to phenylalanine, the CDR3 counts 14 amino acids. Just the 42-base CDR3 DNA is kept, in frame starting at base 1. According to the germline V gene (reference sequence), CDR1 reads LNHDA and CDR2 reads SQIVND. A distance of 12 bases separates the germline ends of V and J, which lose 3 bases and 4 bases respectively. The sample in question was unstimulated CD8+ T cells sorted from spleen or lymph node cells, obtained before transplant. The clonotype was recovered from a human donor who was the organ donor for an intestinal transplant. The rearrangement joined TRBV19 to TRBJ1-2; D gene: possibly TRBD1, on 6 matching bases. The CDR3 amino acid sequence is: CASSMMGAPYGYTF. The DNA is as follows: TGTGCCAGTAGTATGATGGGGGCCCCCTATGGCTACACCTTC. The CDR3, completed at both ends by the reference TRBV19 and TRBJ1-2 genes, gives the full variable domain DGGITQSPKYLFRKEGQNVTLSCEQNLNHDAMYWYRQDPGQGLRLIYYSQIVNDFQKGDIAEGYSVSREKKESFPLTVTSAQKNPTAFYLCASSMMGAPYGYTFGSGTRLTVV.